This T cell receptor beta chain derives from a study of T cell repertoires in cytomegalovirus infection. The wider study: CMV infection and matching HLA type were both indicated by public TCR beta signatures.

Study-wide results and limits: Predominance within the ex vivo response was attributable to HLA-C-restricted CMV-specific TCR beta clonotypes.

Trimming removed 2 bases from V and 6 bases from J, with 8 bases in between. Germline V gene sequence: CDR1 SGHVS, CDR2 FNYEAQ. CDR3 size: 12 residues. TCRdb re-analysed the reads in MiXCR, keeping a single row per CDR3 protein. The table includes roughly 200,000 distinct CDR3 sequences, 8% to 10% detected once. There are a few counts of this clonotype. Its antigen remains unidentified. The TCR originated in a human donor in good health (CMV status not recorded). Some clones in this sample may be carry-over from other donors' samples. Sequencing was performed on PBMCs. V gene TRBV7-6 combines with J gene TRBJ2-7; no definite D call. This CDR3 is CASSLIITEQYF. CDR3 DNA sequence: TGTGCCAGCAGCTTAATTATAACCGAGCAGTACTTC.